The T cell receptor (beta chain) described here comes from a study of regulatory T cells in long-lasting Graves disease. Study results and limitations: The researchers studied only peripheral blood, not thyroid tissue. New patients shared 966 public clonotypes, and persistent patients shared more, with approximately 2,600.

Arm-PCR of CDR3 regions and iRepertoire HTBI primers were the basis on which TCR beta libraries were built. Each CDR3 protein is one row after TCRdb ran MiXCR on the multiplex PCR reads. The sample shows 250,000 to 300,000 distinct CDR3 sequences, 20% to 25% of them seen only once. Time point in this sample: persistent/refractory GD, antithyroid drugs over 5 years with positive TRAb. Generation of the TCR library employed RNA extracted from PBMCs. By American Thyroid Association guidelines, Graves' disease was diagnosed in the cohort. Germline V gene lookup returns CDR1 MNHNS and CDR2 SASEGT. The CDR3 extends over 18 amino acids. J gave up 1 base and V 7 bases, and 15 bases lay outside the gene matches. This clonotype appeared a few times. The antigen is undetermined.

The receptor was isolated from a female donor with Graves disease. V usage is TRBV6-1 and J usage is TRBJ1-1; 10 nucleotides align to TRBD1. The source was peripheral blood mononuclear cells (PBMCs), collected when the disease was refractory, from a patient treated with antithyroid drugs. The CDR3 loop reads CASIAGTGVSAGNTEAFF. For the CDR3, the DNA is TGTGCCAGCATCGCCGGGACAGGGGTCTCCGCGGGGAACACTGAAGCTTTCTTT.